The next 27 T cell receptor beta chains were all read from a single sample in a study of a mutant IDH1 vaccine in newly diagnosed glioma. Their target antigens are unknown. Time point noted: week 23, last vaccination. The content of each vaccine dose was 300 ug of mutant IDH1 20-mer peptide, and topical imiquimod accompanied it. Here immunoSEQ multiplex PCR was the method, and the copy in TCRdb shows in-frame clones only, minus some. The sample includes roughly 60,000 clones, roughly 84% of them seen just once. The sample was PBMCs, taken from a glioma patient whose treatment included an IDH1 peptide vaccine. These receptors were obtained from a man younger than 40 with glioma.

This chain joins TRBV18 and TRBJ1-4, with D uncertain. There are 18 residues in the CDR3. The V end was cut by 3 bases, the J end by 7 bases, with 24 bases between. Germline values: CDR1 KGHSH, CDR2 LQKENI. In nucleotides, the CDR3 is TGTGCCAGCTCACCCCCGGACCCCGAACTCCCCTTCCGTGAAAAACTGTTTTTT. This encodes CASSPPDPELPFREKLFF.

The rearrangement links TRBV7-9 to TRBJ2-6; 10 bases are a match to TRBD1. Unmatched junction bases numbered 10, after V lost 4 bases and J lost 1 base. Germline V gene lookup returns CDR1 SEHNR and CDR2 FQNEAQ (reference sequence). The CDR3 contains 19 residues. This chain's CDR3 is CASSSTWDRGVSGANVLTF. CDR3 nucleotides: TGTGCCAGCAGCTCTACATGGGACAGGGGTGTATCTGGGGCCAACGTCCTGACTTTC.

The rearrangement uses TRBV9 and TRBJ2-1, with 8 bases matching TRBD2. The CDR3 runs to 15 residues. Germline values: CDR1 SGDLS, CDR2 YYNGEE. V was pared by 2 bases and J by 3 bases, with 4 bases of the junction left unmatched. The CDR3 bases are TGTGCCAGCAGCGTCCTTAGCGGGGTCTACAATGAGCAGTTCTTC. As protein: CASSVLSGVYNEQFF.

The chain uses TRBV5-4 and TRBJ2-6, with D possibly called TRBD1 or TRBD2 (5 bases each). The V end was cut by 4 bases, the J end by 2 bases, with 16 bases between. The CDR3 has 17 residues. Germline values: CDR1 SGHNT, CDR2 YYREEE (reference sequence). The CDR3 reads CASSRGQGSTGANVLTF. The CDR3 DNA is TGTGCCAGCAGCCGGGGCCAGGGTTCCACTGGGGCCAACGTCCTGACTTTC.

The genes are TRBV10-2 and TRBJ2-5; unclear D gene. The CDR3 extends over 11 amino acids. Trimming removed 4 bases from V and 3 bases from J, with 3 bases in between. Germline V gives CDR1 WSHSY, CDR2 SAAADI. The CDR3 sequence is CASSAKETQYF. CDR3 DNA: TGCGCCAGCAGTGCAAAAGAGACCCAGTACTTC.

The gene calls are TRBV7-6 and TRBJ1-5, with D perhaps matching TRBD1 (5 bases). Trimming removed 5 bases at V and 10 bases at J, with 21 bases between. Germline CDR1 and CDR2: SGHVS and FNYEAQ. This CDR3 region has 15 residues. As DNA, the CDR3 is TGTGCCAGCAGCCCCTCCGGCCGGGGGGGGTCACCCCAGCATTTT. This translates into CASSPSGRGGSPQHF.

V and J are TRBV5-1 and TRBJ1-2; D may be TRBD1 (6 bases). The CDR3 runs 13 residues. Germline V gene sequence: CDR1 SGHRS, CDR2 YFSETQ. Trimming removed 0 bases at V and 3 bases at J, with 6 bases between. CDR3: CASSLDRDYGYTF. Here the CDR3 DNA reads TGCGCCAGCAGCTTGGACAGGGACTATGGCTACACCTTC. Looking up the rest from reference TRBV5-1 and TRBJ1-2 gives the full variable domain: KAGVTQTPRYLIKTRGQQVTLSCSPISGHRSVSWYQQTPGQGLQFLFEYFSETQRNKGNFPGRFSGRQFSNSRSEMNVSTLELGDSALYLCASSLDRDYGYTFGSGTRLTVV.

V gene TRBV27 combines with J gene TRBJ1-1; a possible D gene is TRBD1 (6 bases). The germline V gene encodes CDR1 MNHEY and CDR2 SMNVEV (reference sequence). CDR3 length: 14 residues. V was trimmed by 1 base and J by 11 bases, leaving 17 bases between them. The CDR3 protein is CASSLLGTGLEAFF. The CDR3 nucleotides are TGTGCCAGCAGTTTATTGGGAACAGGGTTAGAGGCTTTCTTT.

The chain recombines TRBV5-4 with TRBJ2-5; TRBD1 agrees at 7 bases. Germline CDR1 SGHNT, CDR2 YYREEE (reference sequence). Trimming removed 6 bases from V and 2 bases from J; junction bases left unmatched: 13. The CDR3 is 16 residues long. CDR3 sequence: CASTYTRDRRQETQYF. The CDR3 nucleotides read TGTGCCAGCACCTATACCCGGGACAGAAGACAAGAGACCCAGTACTTC.

The rearrangement uses TRBV4-1 and TRBJ1-1; the match to TRBD1 covers 11 bases. Unmatched junction bases numbered 9, after V lost 5 bases and J lost 10 bases. The germline CDR1 and CDR2 sequences are MGHRA and YSYEKL. The CDR3 is made up of 14 amino acids. CDR3 in amino acids: CASSGDRGLIRAFF. The CDR3, as DNA: TGCGCCAGCAGCGGGGACAGGGGGTTGATCCGAGCTTTCTTT.

This clone was detected only once. The gene calls are TRBV6-6 and TRBJ2-6; possible D gene TRBD1, 5 bases. This CDR3 region has 16 residues. The V gene's germline CDR1 is MNHNY and CDR2 SVGAGI (reference sequence). V was cut by 2 bases and J by 3 bases, with 11 bases left in between. The CDR3 loop reads CASSYVRDSGANVLTF. CDR3 DNA: TGTGCCAGCAGTTACGTCAGGGATAGTGGGGCCAACGTCCTGACTTTC.

This chain connects TRBV21-1 to TRBJ2-2; the table's D call, TRBD2, has no DNA check behind it. TRBV21-1 corresponds to a pseudogene. The CDR3 sequence is 12 residues long. The CDR3 DNA is TGTGCCAGCAGCAAATCGTCCGGGGAGCTGTTTTTT. Translated, it gives CASSKSSGELFF.

The chain combines TRBV28 with TRBJ1-5, with D possibly TRBD1 on 5 matching bases. Per germline, CDR1 MDHEN and CDR2 SYDVKM. There are 13 residues in the CDR3. Trimming took off 2 bases at V and 6 bases at J, with 8 bases between the two ends. CDR3 DNA sequence: TGTGCCAGCAGTTTAGTTCAGGGTCAGCCCCAGCATTTT. Its translation: CASSLVQGQPQHF.

This clone was detected only a few times. The rearrangement links TRBV5-5 to TRBJ2-7; D is unresolved. Germline-derived CDR1 and CDR2 are SGHKS and YYEKEE (reference sequence). V lost 0 bases and J lost 1, with 5 bases in between. The CDR3 runs to 13 residues. CDR3 bases: TGTGCCAGCAGCTTGGACATTTCCTACGAGCAGTACTTC. This sequence encodes CASSLDISYEQYF.

The chain uses TRBV13 and TRBJ1-3; D is possibly TRBD1 (5 bases). From germline, CDR1 is PRHDT and CDR2 FYEKMQ (reference sequence). This CDR3 has 15 amino acids. The V and J ends lost 5 bases and 8 bases respectively, with 19 bases between them. The chain's CDR3 is CASSQSNGRGDTIYF. In nucleotides, the CDR3 is TGTGCCAGCAGCCAGTCTAACGGTCGGGGCGACACCATATATTTT.

The chain couples TRBV9 to TRBJ2-3; D not certain. CDR3 size: 12 residues. CDR1 and CDR2 from the germline V gene are SGDLS and YYNGEE. V gave up 5 bases and J gave up 0 bases, with 4 bases separating them. The CDR3, as DNA: TGTGCCAGCAGGGGCAGCACAGATACGCAGTATTTT. Its protein is CASRGSTDTQYF.

This clone was seen only a few times. The chain has TRBV30 and TRBJ2-7, with 11 bases fitting TRBD1. With V trimmed by 5 bases and J by 3 bases, 6 bases remained unmatched. CDR1 is GTSNPN and CDR2 is SVGIG in the germline V gene (reference sequence). This CDR3 comprises 14 residues. DNA of the CDR3: TGTGCCTGGTCTACCGGGACAGGGGGCTACGAGCAGTACTTC. Translation: CAWSTGTGGYEQYF.

V is TRBV19 and J is TRBJ1-1; D not resolved. V was cut by 7 bases and J by 0 bases, with 6 bases left in between. The germline gives CDR1 LNHDA, CDR2 SQIVND (reference sequence). The CDR3 consists of 12 residues. The CDR3 bases are TGTGCCAGTACCGTACTGAACACTGAAGCTTTCTTT. Translation: CASTVLNTEAFF.

This chain connects TRBV6-1 to TRBJ1-3; D unclear. Germline CDR1 MNHNS, CDR2 SASEGT. V was shortened by 5 bases and J by 0 bases, with 8 bases between the two germline ends. The CDR3 extends over 14 amino acids. Written as DNA, the CDR3 is TGTGCCAGCAGTCATCTTAGCTCTGGAAACACCATATATTTT. Translating gives CASSHLSSGNTIYF.

J is TRBJ1-2 and V is TRBV7-8; D unclear. Trimming shortened V by 7 bases and J by 2 bases, and 23 bases separated the two germline ends. Germline V gene data show CDR1 as SGHVS and CDR2 as FQNEAQ. This CDR3 has 17 amino acids. CDR3: CASTPRVSGSPNYGYTF. CDR3 DNA: TGTGCCAGCACCCCCCGAGTCTCTGGCAGCCCAAACTATGGCTACACCTTC.

This clone was observed a few times. V is TRBV18 and J is TRBJ1-1, with D perhaps matching TRBD1 (5 bases). The CDR3 extends over 14 amino acids. The V gene lost 3 bases and the J gene lost 3 bases, with 11 bases spanning the gap. Germline V CDR1 and CDR2: KGHSH, LQKENI. CDR3 DNA: TGTGCCAGCTCACCCTCGACAGTGGACACTGAAGCTTTCTTT. Translated, it gives CASSPSTVDTEAFF.

V gene TRBV7-9 combines with J gene TRBJ2-7; 11 bases map to TRBD2. This CDR3 contains 17 residues. V shed 7 bases, J shed 0 bases, and the junction held 11 bases outside the gene matches. Germline loops: CDR1 SEHNR, CDR2 FQNEAQ (reference sequence). This CDR3 reads CASTRTASGGSSYEQYF. CDR3 sequence (DNA): TGTGCCAGCACCCGGACGGCTAGCGGGGGGAGCTCCTACGAGCAGTACTTC.

This rearrangement joins TRBV7-9 to TRBJ1-5; D is uncertain. Deletions cut 6 bases from V and 4 bases from J, with 16 bases between. The CDR3 is made up of 15 amino acids. Per germline, CDR1 SEHNR and CDR2 FQNEAQ (reference sequence). The CDR3 sequence is CASSKDGNPNQPQHF. CDR3 sequence (DNA): TGTGCCAGCAGTAAGGACGGGAACCCGAATCAGCCCCAGCATTTT.

This rearrangement joins TRBV5-6 to TRBJ1-2; unclear D gene. The CDR3 runs to 15 residues. Deletions cut 0 bases from V and 1 base from J, with 10 bases between. Germline V gives CDR1 SGHDT, CDR2 YYEEEE. For the CDR3, the DNA is TGTGCCAGCAGCTTGGCAAACACGGATAACTATGGCTACACCTTC. Its protein is CASSLANTDNYGYTF.

This clone was counted between two and nine times. This chain links TRBV7-9 with TRBJ2-2, with 8 bases identical to TRBD1. The V segment lost 4 bases and the J segment 6 bases; nucleotides outside the gene matches: 16. The CDR3 loop spans 18 amino acids. The germline V gene has CDR1 SEHNR and CDR2 FQNEAQ (reference sequence). Here the CDR3 DNA reads TGTGCCAGCAGCTATTCAGGGGGCCCAAATGTCGTATCCGGGGAGCTGTTTTTT. It specifies CASSYSGGPNVVSGELFF.

The chain combines TRBV14 with TRBJ1-2; D remains ambiguous. CDR3 length: 12 amino acids. The ends were cut back, 5 bases at V and 8 bases at J, with 12 bases in the middle. The germline gives CDR1 SGHDN, CDR2 FVKESK. CDR3 sequence reads: CASSFPGFGYTF. DNA of the CDR3: TGTGCCAGCAGCTTCCCGGGGTTCGGCTACACCTTC.

The chain carries TRBV14 and TRBJ1-1; D possibly corresponds to TRBD1 (5 bases). The CDR3 loop spans 14 amino acids. Germline V gene sequence: CDR1 SGHDN, CDR2 FVKESK. Trimming removed 2 bases at V and 4 bases at J, with 11 bases between. CDR3 residues: CASSQFLGTTEAFF. Here the CDR3 DNA reads TGTGCCAGCAGCCAATTTCTAGGGACCACTGAAGCTTTCTTT.